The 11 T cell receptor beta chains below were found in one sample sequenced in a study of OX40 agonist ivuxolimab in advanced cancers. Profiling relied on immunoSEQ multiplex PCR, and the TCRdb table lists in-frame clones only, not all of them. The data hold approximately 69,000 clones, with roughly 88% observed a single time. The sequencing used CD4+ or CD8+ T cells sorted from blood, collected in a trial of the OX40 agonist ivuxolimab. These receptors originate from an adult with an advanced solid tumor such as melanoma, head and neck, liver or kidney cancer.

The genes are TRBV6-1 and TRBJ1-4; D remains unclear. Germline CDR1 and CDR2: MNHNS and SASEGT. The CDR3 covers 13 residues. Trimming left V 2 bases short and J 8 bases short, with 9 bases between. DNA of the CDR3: TGTGCCAGCAGTGAAACGAGAGAGGAAAAACTGTTTTTT. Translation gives CASSETREEKLFF.

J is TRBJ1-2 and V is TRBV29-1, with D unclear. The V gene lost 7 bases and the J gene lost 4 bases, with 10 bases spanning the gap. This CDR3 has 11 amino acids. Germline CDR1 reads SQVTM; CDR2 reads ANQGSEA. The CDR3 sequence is CSALSGYGYTF. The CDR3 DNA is TGCAGCGCCCTTTCGGGCTATGGCTACACCTTC.

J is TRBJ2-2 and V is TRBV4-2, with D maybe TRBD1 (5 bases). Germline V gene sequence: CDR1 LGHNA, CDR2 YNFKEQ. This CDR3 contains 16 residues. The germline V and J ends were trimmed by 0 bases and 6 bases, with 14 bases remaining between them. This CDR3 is CASSQDQGTVAGELFF. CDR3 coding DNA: TGTGCCAGCAGCCAAGATCAGGGTACAGTTGCCGGGGAGCTGTTTTTT.

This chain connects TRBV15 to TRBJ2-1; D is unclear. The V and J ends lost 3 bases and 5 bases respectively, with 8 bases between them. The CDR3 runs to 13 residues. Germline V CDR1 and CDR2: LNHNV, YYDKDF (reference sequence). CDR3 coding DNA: TGTGCCACCAGCAGCCGGGCGGACAATGAGCAGTTCTTC. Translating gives CATSSRADNEQFF.

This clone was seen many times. CDR3 loop: CASSSTGGQRAFF. The CDR3, as DNA: TGTGCCAGCAGCTCTACGGGGGGCCAGCGAGCTTTCTTT. This chain uses TRBV11-3 with TRBJ1-1, with D perhaps matching TRBD1 (6 bases). Germline loops: CDR1 SGHNT, CDR2 YENEEA. Deletions cut 4 bases from V and 10 bases from J, with 16 bases between. This CDR3 has 13 amino acids.

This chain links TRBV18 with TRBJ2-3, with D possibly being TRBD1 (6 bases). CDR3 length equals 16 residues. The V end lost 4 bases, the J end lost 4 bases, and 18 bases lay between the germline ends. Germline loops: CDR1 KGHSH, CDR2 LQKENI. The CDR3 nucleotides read TGTGCCAGCTCACTACTCACAGGGCCCGGGGCAGATACGCAGTATTTT. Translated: CASSLLTGPGADTQYF.

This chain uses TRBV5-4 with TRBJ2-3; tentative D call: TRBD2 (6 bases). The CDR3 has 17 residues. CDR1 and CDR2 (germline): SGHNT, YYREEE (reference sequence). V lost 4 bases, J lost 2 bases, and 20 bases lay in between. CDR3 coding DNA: TGTGCCAGCAGCCTACCCTTGGGGACTCGGCCCACAGATACGCAGTATTTT. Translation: CASSLPLGTRPTDTQYF.

For the CDR3, the DNA is TGTGCCAGCAGCTTATTCGGCGAGAACACTGAAGCTTTCTTT. As protein: CASSLFGENTEAFF. V usage is TRBV7-2 and J usage is TRBJ1-1; D is uncertain. Germline V lookup: CDR1 SGHTA, CDR2 FQGNSA. The CDR3 is made up of 14 amino acids. Trimming took off 2 bases at V and 1 base at J, with 8 bases between the two ends.

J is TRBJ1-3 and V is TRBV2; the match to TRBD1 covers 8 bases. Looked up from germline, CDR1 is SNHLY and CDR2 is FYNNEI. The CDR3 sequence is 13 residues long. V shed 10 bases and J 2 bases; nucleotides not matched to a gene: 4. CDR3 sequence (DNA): TGTGCCACCCTACAGGGGGCTGGAAACACCATATATTTT. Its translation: CATLQGAGNTIYF.

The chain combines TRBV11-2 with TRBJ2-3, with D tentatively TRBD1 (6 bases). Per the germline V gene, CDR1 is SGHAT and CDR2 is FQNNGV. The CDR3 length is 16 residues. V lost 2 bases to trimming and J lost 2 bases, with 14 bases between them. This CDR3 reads CASSLTSGVLTDTQYF. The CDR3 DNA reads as TGTGCCAGCAGCTTAACATCAGGGGTCCTCACAGATACGCAGTATTTT.

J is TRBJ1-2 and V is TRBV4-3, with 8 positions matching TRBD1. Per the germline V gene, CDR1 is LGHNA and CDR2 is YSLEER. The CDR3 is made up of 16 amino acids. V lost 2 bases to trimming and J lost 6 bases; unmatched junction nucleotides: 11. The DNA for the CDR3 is TGCGCCAGCAGCCAAACAGTGGACAGGGTGGCGGATGGCTACACCTTC. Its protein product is CASSQTVDRVADGYTF.